A selection of T cell receptor beta chains follows, all from one sample in a study of T cells in Graves' hyperthyroidism and ophthalmopathy. TCRdb ran MiXCR on the multiplex PCR reads and lists one entry per CDR3 protein. The sample shows some 490,000 distinct CDR3 sequences, 20% to 25% of them seen only once. Sequenced material: blood. Source of these receptors: a woman aged 70-85 years with Graves' ophthalmopathy. Each CDR3 is given with its conserved first and last residue. A D gene is named only where the DNA matches it firmly. The listing skips clone size in some rows; elsewhere it reads once, few, many or a size class.

clone size,D gene,J gene,V gene,CDR3 DNA,CDR3 protein
NA,TRBD2,TRBJ2-5,TRBV20-1,TGCAGTGCTAGAAAGCTAGCGGGGCACGAGACCCAGTACTTC,CSARKLAGHETQYF
NA,TRBD1,TRBJ2-7,TRBV12-3/TRBV12-4,TGTGCCAGCAGTTTCCCGGGACAGGGGGTATACGAGCAGTACTTC,CASSFPGQGVYEQYF
NA,NA,TRBJ2-3,TRBV5-4,TGTGCCAGCAGCACCATGGCGGGTGGTACGCAGTATTTT,CASSTMAGGTQYF
many,NA,TRBJ2-5,TRBV11-2,TGTGCCAGCAGCTCGGGAGAGACCCAGTACTTC,CASSSGETQYF
few,NA,TRBJ2-1,TRBV19,TGTGCCAGTAGTAGGGGACTTAACCACAATGAGCAGTTCTTC,CASSRGLNHNEQFF
NA,TRBD2,TRBJ2-3,TRBV6-5,TGTGCCAGCGGTTACTCGAGACGCGGGGGAGTTAGCACAGATACGCAGTATTTT,CASGYSRRGGVSTDTQYF
few,NA,TRBJ2-1,TRBV25-1,TGTGCCAGCAGTGTGGGATCCAGCAATGAGCAGTTCTTC,CASSVGSSNEQFF
NA,NA,TRBJ1-1,TRBV2,TGTGCCAGCAGTGACCTGGGGGCGAACACTGAAGCTTTCTTT,CASSDLGANTEAFF
few,TRBD1,TRBJ2-2,TRBV5-1,TGCGCCAGCAGCTTACAGGGGGCGTACACCGGGGAGCTGTTTTTT,CASSLQGAYTGELFF
NA,NA,TRBJ1-4,TRBV7-9,TGTGCCAGCAGCTATAGAGGACATGAAAAACTGTTTTTT,CASSYRGHEKLFF
NA,NA,TRBJ1-4,TRBV6-1,TGTGCCAGCAGACCCGCCGGGACAAGAAATGAAAAACTGTTTTTT,CASRPAGTRNEKLFF
few,TRBD1,TRBJ1-2,TRBV6-1,TGTGCCAGCAGGACGACAGGGGGAAAGTATGGCTACACCTTC,CASRTTGGKYGYTF
NA,TRBD1,TRBJ1-1,TRBV30,TGTGCCTGGAGAAGAAGACAGGGACCTAGGTCTGAAGCTTTCTTT,CAWRRRQGPRSEAFF
many,TRBD1,TRBJ2-5,TRBV28,TGTGCCAGCAGCCATACCCCCGAGACAGGGGAAGAGACCCAGTACTTC,CASSHTPETGEETQYF
NA,NA,TRBJ1-5,TRBV7-2,TGTGCCAGCGGCCCGTTTAATCAGCCCCAGCATTTT,CASGPFNQPQHF
few,NA,TRBJ2-1,TRBV27,TGTGCCAGCACCATAAAAACAGGGCACAATGAGCAGTTCTTC,CASTIKTGHNEQFF
NA,TRBD2,TRBJ2-7,TRBV11-3,TGTGCCAGCACCCCCCTCCGTCGTCGACTAGCGGGACCAGGGGGCTCCTACGAGCAGTACTTC,CASTPLRRRLAGPGGSYEQYF
many,NA,TRBJ1-6,TRBV28,TGTGCCAGCAGTCCCCCCAGGGCTTATAATTCACCCCTCCACTTT,CASSPPRAYNSPLHF
many,NA,TRBJ2-5,TRBV2,TGTGCCAGCAGCCTCGGACTCGTAGGGACCCAGTACTTC,CASSLGLVGTQYF
NA,NA,TRBJ1-1,TRBV27,TGTGCCAGCAGTTCCTACCCCCCCGGCACCTTACTAAACACTGAAGCTTTCTTT,CASSSYPPGTLLNTEAFF
NA,NA,TRBJ1-2,TRBV19,TGTGCCAGTAGGACTACAGACTCCTCGGGCTACACCTTC,CASRTTDSSGYTF
many,TRBD2,TRBJ2-1,TRBV2,TGTGCCAGCAGTAAATTAGCGGGAGGGCTGACCTACAATGAGCAGTTCTTC,CASSKLAGGLTYNEQFF
NA,TRBD2,TRBJ2-7,TRBV20-1,TGCAGTGCTGGGGAGCTAGCGGGAGTCCACGAGCAGTACTTC,CSAGELAGVHEQYF
many,TRBD1,TRBJ1-1,TRBV2,TGTGCCAGCGGACAGGACCTGAACACTGAAGCTTTCTTT,CASGQDLNTEAFF
few,NA,TRBJ2-1,TRBV5-4,TGTGCCAGCAGCTTGGTTTCGGGGGCGAATGAGCAGTTCTTC,CASSLVSGANEQFF
NA,TRBD1,TRBJ1-2,TRBV6-6,TGTGCCAGCAGTTACTCCCAGGGGGCTGAAGGCTACACCTTC,CASSYSQGAEGYTF
NA,NA,TRBJ1-5,TRBV20-1,TGCAGTGCTAGAGCCAGTAATCAGCCCCAGCATTTT,CSARASNQPQHF
NA,NA,TRBJ2-3,TRBV20-1,TGCAGTGCTAGAGTGGGACTGGGCGAAAGGAATACGCAGTATTTT,CSARVGLGERNTQYF
NA,NA,TRBJ2-7,TRBV18,TGTGCCAGCTCACTGGTGGCGCAGTACGAGCAGTACTTC,CASSLVAQYEQYF
NA,NA,TRBJ2-2,TRBV7-9,TGTGCCAGCAGCTTCCAGGGTACCTCTGACCTGGCCGGGGAGCTGTTTTTT,CASSFQGTSDLAGELFF
NA,NA,TRBJ2-1,TRBV7-3,TGTGCCAGCAGCCCCGAGTCCTTTAATGAGCAGTTCTTC,CASSPESFNEQFF
few,NA,TRBJ1-2,TRBV6-1,TGTGCCAGCTCCCGGGCGGGGTCCTATGGCTACACCTTC,CASSRAGSYGYTF
NA,TRBD2,TRBJ2-1,TRBV5-6,TGTGCCAGCATCACCCTAGCGGGCCTCTCCTACAATGAGCAGTTCTTC,CASITLAGLSYNEQFF